This entry concerns a single T cell receptor beta chain. The data were produced by immunoSEQ multiplex PCR, yet TCRdb's version contains in-frame clones alone and is incomplete. The repertoire includes 140,000 to 150,000 clones, 80% to 90% of them detected once, and around an eighth sits in the top ten. The sample originates from a study of blood T cell repertoires in COVID-19. In the study overall: Sources were T cells, B-cell-depleted T cells, or PBMCs; the material itself was cDNA or gDNA.

V shed 0 bases and J shed 7 bases, with 10 bases lying between them. The CDR3 length is 13 residues. Germline lookup yields CDR1 SGDLS and CDR2 YYNGEE. The sequence came from a man between 18 and 29 years old with COVID-19, enrolled during active disease. The sample was peripheral blood. J is TRBJ1-1 and V is TRBV9; D might be TRBD1 (5 bases). The CDR3 DNA sequence: TGTGCCAGCAGCGTAGGATGGGGCGGTGAAGCTTTCTTT. Amino acids: CASSVGWGGEAFF.